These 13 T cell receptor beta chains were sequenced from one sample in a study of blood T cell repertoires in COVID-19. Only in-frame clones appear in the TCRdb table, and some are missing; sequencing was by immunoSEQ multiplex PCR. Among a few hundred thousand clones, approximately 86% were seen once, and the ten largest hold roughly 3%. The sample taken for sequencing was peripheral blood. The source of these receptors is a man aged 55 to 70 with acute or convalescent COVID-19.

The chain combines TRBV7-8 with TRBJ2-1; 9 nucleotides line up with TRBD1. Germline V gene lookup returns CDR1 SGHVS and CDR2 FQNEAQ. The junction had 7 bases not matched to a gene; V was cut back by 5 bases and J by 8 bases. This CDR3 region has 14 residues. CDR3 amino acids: CASSPGTGQHEQFF. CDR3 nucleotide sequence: TGTGCCAGCAGCCCCGGGACAGGGCAACATGAGCAGTTCTTC.

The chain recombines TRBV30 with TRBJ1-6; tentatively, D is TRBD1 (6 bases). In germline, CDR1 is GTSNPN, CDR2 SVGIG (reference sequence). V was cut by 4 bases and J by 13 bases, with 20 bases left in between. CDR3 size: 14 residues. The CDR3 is CAWNSGAGRAPLHF. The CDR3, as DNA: TGTGCCTGGAATTCAGGGGCAGGGAGGGCCCCCCTCCACTTT.

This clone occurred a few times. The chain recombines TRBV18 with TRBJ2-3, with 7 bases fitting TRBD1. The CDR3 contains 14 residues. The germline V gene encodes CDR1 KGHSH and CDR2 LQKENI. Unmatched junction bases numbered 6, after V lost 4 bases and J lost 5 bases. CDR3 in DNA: TGTGCCAGCTCACGACAGGGTCTGGAAGATACGCAGTATTTT. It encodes CASSRQGLEDTQYF. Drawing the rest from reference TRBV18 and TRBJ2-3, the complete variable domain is NAGVMQNPRHLVRRRGQEARLRCSPMKGHSHVYWYRQLPEEGLKFMVYLQKENIIDESGMPKERFSAEFPKEGPSILRIQQVVRGDSAAYFCASSRQGLEDTQYFGPGTRLTVL.

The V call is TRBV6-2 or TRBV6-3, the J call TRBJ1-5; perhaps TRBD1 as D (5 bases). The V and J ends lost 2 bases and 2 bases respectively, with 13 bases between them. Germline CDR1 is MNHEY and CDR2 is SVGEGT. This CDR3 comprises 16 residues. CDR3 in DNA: TGTGCCAGCAGTTACCCCCGGGGGAACGGCAATCAGCCCCAGCATTTT. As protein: CASSYPRGNGNQPQHF.

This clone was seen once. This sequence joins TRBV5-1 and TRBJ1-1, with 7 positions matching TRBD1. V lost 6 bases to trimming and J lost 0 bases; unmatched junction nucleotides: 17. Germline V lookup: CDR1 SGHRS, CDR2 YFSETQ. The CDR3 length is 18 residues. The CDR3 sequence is CASTANPQGPLMNTEAFF. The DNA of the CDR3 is TGCGCCAGCACTGCCAATCCACAGGGGCCCCTAATGAACACTGAAGCTTTCTTT.

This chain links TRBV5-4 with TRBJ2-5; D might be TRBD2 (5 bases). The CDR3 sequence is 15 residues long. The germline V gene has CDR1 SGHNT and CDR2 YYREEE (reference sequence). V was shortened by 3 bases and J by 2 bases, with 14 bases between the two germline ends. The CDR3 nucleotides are TGTGCCAGCAGCTCGGCCGCCCGGAGGCAAGAGACCCAGTACTTC. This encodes CASSSAARRQETQYF. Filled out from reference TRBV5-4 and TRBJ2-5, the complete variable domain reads ETGVTQSPTHLIKTRGQQVTLRCSSQSGHNTVSWYQQALGQGPQFIFQYYREEENGRGNFPPRFSGLQFPNYSSELNVNALELDDSALYLCASSSAARRQETQYFGPGTRLLVL.

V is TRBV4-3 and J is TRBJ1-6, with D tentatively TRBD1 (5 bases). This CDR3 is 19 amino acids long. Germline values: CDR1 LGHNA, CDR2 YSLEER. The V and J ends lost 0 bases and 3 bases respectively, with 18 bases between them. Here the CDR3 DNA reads TGCGCCAGCAGCCAAGATCCCCCCTTTGGGGGAGGCTATAATTCACCCCTCCACTTT. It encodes CASSQDPPFGGGYNSPLHF.

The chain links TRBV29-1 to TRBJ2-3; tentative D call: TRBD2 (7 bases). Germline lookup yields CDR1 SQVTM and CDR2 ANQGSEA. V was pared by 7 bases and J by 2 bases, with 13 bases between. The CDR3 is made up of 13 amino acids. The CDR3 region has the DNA TGCAGCGGTGGGGGGGGCAACACAGATACGCAGTATTTT. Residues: CSGGGGNTDTQYF.

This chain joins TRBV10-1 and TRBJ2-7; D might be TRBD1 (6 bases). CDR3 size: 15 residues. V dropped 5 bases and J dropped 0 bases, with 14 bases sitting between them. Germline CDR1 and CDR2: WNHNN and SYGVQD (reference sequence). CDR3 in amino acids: CASSSQDSASYEQYF. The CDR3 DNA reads TGCGCCAGCAGTAGCCAGGACAGTGCCTCCTACGAGCAGTACTTC.

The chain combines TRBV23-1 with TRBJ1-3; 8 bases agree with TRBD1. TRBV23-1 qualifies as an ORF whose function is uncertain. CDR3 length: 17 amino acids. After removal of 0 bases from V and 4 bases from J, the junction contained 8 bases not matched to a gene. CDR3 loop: CASSQSTTGATGNTIYF. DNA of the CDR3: TGCGCCAGCAGTCAATCCACGACAGGGGCCACGGGAAACACCATATATTTT.

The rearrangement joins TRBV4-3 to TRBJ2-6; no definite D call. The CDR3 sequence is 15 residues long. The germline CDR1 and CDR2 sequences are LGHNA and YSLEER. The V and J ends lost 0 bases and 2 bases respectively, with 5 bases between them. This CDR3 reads CASSQDEPGANVLTF. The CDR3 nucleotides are TGCGCCAGCAGCCAAGATGAGCCTGGGGCCAACGTCCTGACTTTC.

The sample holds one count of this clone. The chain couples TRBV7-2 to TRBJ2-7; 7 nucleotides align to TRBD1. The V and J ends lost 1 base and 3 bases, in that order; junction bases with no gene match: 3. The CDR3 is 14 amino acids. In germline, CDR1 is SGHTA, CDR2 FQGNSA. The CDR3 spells CASSLDGTDYEQYF. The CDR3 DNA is TGTGCCAGCAGCTTAGACGGGACAGACTACGAGCAGTACTTC.

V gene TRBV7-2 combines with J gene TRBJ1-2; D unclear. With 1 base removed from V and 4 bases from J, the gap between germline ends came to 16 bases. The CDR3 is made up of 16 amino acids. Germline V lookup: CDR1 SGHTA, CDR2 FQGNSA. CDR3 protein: CASSLDAGGVGYGYTF. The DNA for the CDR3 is TGTGCCAGCAGCTTAGACGCCGGTGGAGTGGGCTATGGCTACACCTTC.